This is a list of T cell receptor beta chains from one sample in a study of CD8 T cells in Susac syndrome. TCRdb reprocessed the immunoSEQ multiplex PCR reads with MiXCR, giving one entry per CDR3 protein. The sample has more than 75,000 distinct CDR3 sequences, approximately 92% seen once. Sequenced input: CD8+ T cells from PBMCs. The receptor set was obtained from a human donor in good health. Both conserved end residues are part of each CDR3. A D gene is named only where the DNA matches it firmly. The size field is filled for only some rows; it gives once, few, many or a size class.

TGTGCCAGCAGCGCCCCGACGGGGTTCCTCAATGAGCAGTTCTTC	CASSAPTGFLNEQFF	.	TRBJ2-1	.	TRBV9
TGCGCCAGCAGCCAATACCTACTCCCGGACAGAGGCGGCTACGAGCAGTACTTC	CASSQYLLPDRGGYEQYF	.	TRBJ2-7	.	TRBV4-1
TGTGCCAGCAGCGACGGGACTAATGGCTACACCTTC	CASSDGTNGYTF	.	TRBJ1-2	few	TRBV9
TGTGCCAGCAGCTTAGGACATAACACCGGGGAGCTGTTTTTT	CASSLGHNTGELFF	.	TRBJ2-2	once	TRBV7-6
TGTGCCAGCAGCGGATACCCCTGGGGGCGGGGGAGGTACAATGAGCAGTTCTTC	CASSGYPWGRGRYNEQFF	.	TRBJ2-1	.	TRBV9
TGTGCTAGTGGTTTGGTACCCACCACGGAGGGCTACACCTTC	CASGLVPTTEGYTF	.	TRBJ1-2	.	TRBV12-5
TGTGCCGTCAATGGCCTTCTCTTGAGGACTGAAGCTTTCTTT	CAVNGLLLRTEAFF	.	TRBJ1-1	.	TRBV6-1
TGCAGTGCTAGAGCCAGCGCTAATTCACCCCTCCACTTT	CSARASANSPLHF	.	TRBJ1-6	.	TRBV20-1
TGTGCCAGCAGCTTAGCGTGGATGAACACTGAAGCTTTCTTT	CASSLAWMNTEAFF	.	TRBJ1-1	.	TRBV7-8
TGTGCCAGCAGCCCGGACGGACAAGAGACCCAGTACTTC	CASSPDGQETQYF	.	TRBJ2-5	.	TRBV7-9
TGTGCCAGCAGCTTAAAGCTCGCGGGGGCAGATACGCAGTATTTT	CASSLKLAGADTQYF	TRBD2	TRBJ2-3	.	TRBV7-3
TGTGCCAGCAGCTTAGGGGGAAAACTGTTTTTT	CASSLGGKLFF	.	TRBJ1-4	few	TRBV7-2
TGTGCCAGCAGCGTAGCTGGAACCGCAACCTACGAGCAGTACTTC	CASSVAGTATYEQYF	.	TRBJ2-7	once	TRBV9
TGTGCCAGCAGAGGGGGGTACGAGCAGTACTTC	CASRGGYEQYF	.	TRBJ2-7	.	TRBV6-2/TRBV6-3
TGTGCCAGCAGACGCCGGGACAGGGGGCGCGATGAAAAACTGTTTTTT	CASRRRDRGRDEKLFF	TRBD1	TRBJ1-4	.	TRBV6-1
TGCAGTGCTAGGACTCTAGCGGGGGGCTACAATGAGCAGTTCTTC	CSARTLAGGYNEQFF	TRBD2	TRBJ2-1	.	TRBV20-1
TGTGCCAGCAGCGTAGACGAGGGAGGCACTGAAGCTTTCTTT	CASSVDEGGTEAFF	.	TRBJ1-1	.	TRBV9
TGTGCCAGCAGCCAAGATCTAGGGCGGGAGGGGGATGAGCAGTTCTTC	CASSQDLGREGDEQFF	TRBD2	TRBJ2-1	.	TRBV3-1
TGCGCCAGCAGCCAAGTGGCCGGAATATCCTATGGCTACACCTTC	CASSQVAGISYGYTF	.	TRBJ1-2	.	TRBV4-1
TGTGCCAGCAGTACACAGAACACTGAAGCTTTCTTT	CASSTQNTEAFF	.	TRBJ1-1	.	TRBV9
TGCAGCGTTGAAGGAGGGGGCGCGGGTGGCTACACCTTC	CSVEGGGAGGYTF	TRBD1	TRBJ1-2	.	TRBV29-1
TGTGCCAGCAGCCCCGGGACAGGGGGCGCCGGGGAGCTGTTTTTT	CASSPGTGGAGELFF	TRBD1	TRBJ2-2	.	TRBV3-1
TGTGCCAGCAGTGAAATGGGGGGCGCGATCACCGGGGAGCTGTTTTTT	CASSEMGGAITGELFF	.	TRBJ2-2	.	TRBV6-1
TGCGCCAGCAGCCTGGATGGAGGGGGCTTAGGTGAAGCTTTCTTT	CASSLDGGGLGEAFF	TRBD1	TRBJ1-1	.	TRBV5-1
TGTGCCTTCGGGGGACTAGCGGGAAATGAGCAGTTCTTC	CAFGGLAGNEQFF	TRBD2	TRBJ2-1	.	TRBV10-3
TGTGCCAGCAGCCAGGAGGTAGGGATTAGGACCTACGAGCAGTACTTC	CASSQEVGIRTYEQYF	.	TRBJ2-7	.	TRBV3-1
TGTGCCAGCAGTCGGACTAGCGGGGGAAGCTCCTACAATGAGCAGTTCTTC	CASSRTSGGSSYNEQFF	TRBD2	TRBJ2-1	.	TRBV7-6
TGTGCCAGTAGTAGCGCAGGGAGGTATATCGATGAGCAGTTCTTC	CASSSAGRYIDEQFF	.	TRBJ2-1	.	TRBV19
TGTGCCAGCAGCTTAGGAGGCAGGGCAACAGAGACCCAGTACTTC	CASSLGGRATETQYF	.	TRBJ2-5	once	TRBV13
TGTGCCAGCAGCCAAGCTGAGGAGGGGGGGTCTCGCGAGACCCAGTACTTC	CASSQAEEGGSRETQYF	.	TRBJ2-5	.	TRBV3-1
TGCGCCAGCAGCCAACTGGGGGAAGGATTTTCTGAAGCTTTCTTT	CASSQLGEGFSEAFF	.	TRBJ1-1	.	TRBV4-1
TGTGCCAGCAGCGTAGATGGAGGGGACACGGAGTCCGAGCAGTACTTC	CASSVDGGDTESEQYF	.	TRBJ2-7	.	TRBV9
TGTGCCAGCAGCCCTGGGGGACTAGATAGAGATACGCAGTATTTT	CASSPGGLDRDTQYF	TRBD2	TRBJ2-3	.	TRBV7-9
TGCGCCAGCAGCCGCGACCGGGACAGGGTGACCTACGAGCAGTACTTC	CASSRDRDRVTYEQYF	TRBD1	TRBJ2-7	.	TRBV4-1
TGCAGTGCTACTGGACTAGACGGGAATGAGCAGTTCTTC	CSATGLDGNEQFF	TRBD2	TRBJ2-1	.	TRBV20-1
TGTGCCAGCCGTAGAGTGGGTTGGGACGGGAATTTCTATGGCTACACCTTC	CASRRVGWDGNFYGYTF	.	TRBJ1-2	.	TRBV2
TGTGCCAGCAACCCGACAGGGGGAGGCTACACCTTC	CASNPTGGGYTF	TRBD1	TRBJ1-2	.	TRBV13
TGTGCCAGCAGCTTCGGGACAGGGAATCAGCCCCAGCATTTT	CASSFGTGNQPQHF	TRBD1	TRBJ1-5	few	TRBV5-6
TGTGCCACCAGCGGTCGGACAGGGGGTTTCGATCAGCCCCAGCATTTT	CATSGRTGGFDQPQHF	TRBD1	TRBJ1-5	.	TRBV15
TGCAGTGCTCCTGGGGGGGTCCTCACAGATACGCAGTATTTT	CSAPGGVLTDTQYF	TRBD2	TRBJ2-3	.	TRBV20-1
TGTGCCAGCAATCTACAATGGGGAAGCTATAATTCACCCCTCCACTTT	CASNLQWGSYNSPLHF	.	TRBJ1-6	.	TRBV27
TGTGCCAGCAGCTTAGTAGCGGGGGGACCGTACCAAGAGACCCAGTACTTC	CASSLVAGGPYQETQYF	TRBD2	TRBJ2-5	once	TRBV13
TGTGCCAGCACTGAAGACAGGGGGCGCGACTCTGAAGCTTTCTTT	CASTEDRGRDSEAFF	TRBD1	TRBJ1-1	.	TRBV2
TGTGCCATCAGTGATTTGGGCAGGGGCACAGATACGCAGTATTTT	CAISDLGRGTDTQYF	.	TRBJ2-3	.	TRBV10-3
TGTGCCAGCAGCTCAGGGGGACAGAGCAACTACGAGCAGTACTTC	CASSSGGQSNYEQYF	TRBD1	TRBJ2-7	.	TRBV5-6
TGTGCCAGCAGCCGATACACGGGTATGAACACTGAAGCTTTCTTT	CASSRYTGMNTEAFF	.	TRBJ1-1	.	TRBV27
TGTGCCAGCAGTTCAACGGGGGATCCTCCTCTTGAGCAGTTCTTC	CASSSTGDPPLEQFF	.	TRBJ2-1	.	TRBV6-2/TRBV6-3
TGCGCCAGCAGCCAAGGGGGCAGCGTCGATGAGCAGTTCTTC	CASSQGGSVDEQFF	.	TRBJ2-1	.	TRBV4-1